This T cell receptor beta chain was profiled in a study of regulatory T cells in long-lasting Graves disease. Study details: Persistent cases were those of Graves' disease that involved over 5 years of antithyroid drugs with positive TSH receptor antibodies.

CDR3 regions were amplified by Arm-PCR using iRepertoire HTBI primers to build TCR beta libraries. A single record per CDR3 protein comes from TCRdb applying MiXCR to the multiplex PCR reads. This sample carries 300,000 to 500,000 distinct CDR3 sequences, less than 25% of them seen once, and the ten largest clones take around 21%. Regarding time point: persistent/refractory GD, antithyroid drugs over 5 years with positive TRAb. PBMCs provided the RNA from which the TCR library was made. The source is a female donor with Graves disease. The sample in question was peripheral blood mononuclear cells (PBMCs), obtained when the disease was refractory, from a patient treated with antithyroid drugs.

The CDR3 nucleotides read TGCAGTGCTAAGGGCATGTTCGAGCAGTACTTC. Protein: CSAKGMFEQYF. The genes are TRBV20-1 and TRBJ2-7, with D unresolved. This CDR3 spans 11 amino acids. The V end was cut by 4 bases, the J end by 6 bases, with 10 bases between. The germline V gene has CDR1 DFQATT and CDR2 SNEGSKA (reference sequence).